This T cell receptor beta chain is drawn from a study of OX40 agonist ivuxolimab in advanced cancers. Study-level background: Patients' therapy was ivuxolimab, an antibody that acts as an agonist of OX40 (CD134). Findings and limits, study-wide: On average, CD8+ T cells had more expanded clones than CD4+.

Concerning this clone: Its antigen is as yet unknown.

Patients with autoimmune history or systemic immunosuppression were excluded. The CDR3 runs 14 residues. Germline CDR1 SNHLY, CDR2 FYNNEI. V dropped 7 bases and J dropped 5; count of bases not matched to a gene: 5. The method was immunoSEQ multiplex PCR; TCRdb's version includes in-frame clones alone and lacks a portion of them. The sample records about 65,000 clones, more than 75% being singletons. J is TRBJ1-5 and V is TRBV2, with 10 nucleotides matching TRBD1. The clonotype comes from an adult with an advanced solid tumor such as melanoma, head and neck, liver or kidney cancer. Sequenced material: CD4+ or CD8+ T cells sorted from blood, taken in a trial of the OX40 agonist ivuxolimab. CDR3 nucleotides: TGTGCCAGCAAACGGGACAGGGGTGATCAGCCCCAGCATTTT. This codes for CASKRDRGDQPQHF.